Below, 18 T cell receptor beta chains from the same sample are listed, as sequenced in a study of glioma-infiltrating T cells. Amplification of TCR alpha and beta CDR3 regions from RNA used iRepertoire nested multiplex PCR. TCRdb reprocessed the multiplex PCR reads via MiXCR and lists one record per CDR3 protein. Seen here are about 21,000 distinct CDR3 sequences, roughly 24% observed once, and the top ten hold about an eighth. Sequencing used glioma tissue, nonneoplastic brain tissue, or PBMCs (not recorded which). Receptors were obtained from a human donor with low-grade glioma or glioblastoma, undergoing nonglioma brain surgery, or in good health (not recorded which).

This clonotype was found many times. J is TRBJ1-2 and V is TRBV20-1, with D unresolved. CDR3 size: 13 residues. The V gene's germline CDR1 is DFQATT and CDR2 SNEGSKA (reference sequence). Trimming stripped 3 bases from V and 3 bases from J, with 11 bases between. The CDR3 coding sequence is TGCAGTGCTAGCCCTGGCGATCACTATGGCTACACCTTC. This codes for CSASPGDHYGYTF.

The rearrangement joins TRBV2 to TRBJ2-7; D is perhaps TRBD1 (5 bases). V lost 4 bases and J lost 2, with 9 bases in between. The CDR3 spans 13 residues. The V gene's germline CDR1 is SNHLY and CDR2 FYNNEI. The DNA for the CDR3 is TGTGCCAGCAGTGTAGGGGATCCCTACGAGCAGTACTTC. Translated, it gives CASSVGDPYEQYF.

This clonotype was recorded many times. The rearrangement uses TRBV6-6 and TRBJ2-5, with TRBD1 identical over 7 bases. Trimming removed 2 bases from V and 2 bases from J; junction bases left unmatched: 5. The CDR3 is 15 amino acids. The V gene's germline CDR1 is MNHNY and CDR2 SVGAGI (reference sequence). DNA for the CDR3: TGTGCCAGCAGTTACACTTCGGGACAGCAAGAGACCCAGTACTTC. Translating it yields CASSYTSGQQETQYF.

On this clonotype: One end of the junction does not line up with germline, which may come from a read error. The gene calls are TRBV20-1 and TRBJ2-1; unclear D gene. This CDR3 is built from 13 residues. Germline V gene lookup returns CDR1 DFQATT and CDR2 SNEGSKA (reference sequence). The CDR3 region has the DNA TGCAGTGCACATGGGCATGGACGAAATGGGCAGTTCTTC. Residues: CSAHGHGRNGQFF.

This clonotype was counted only a few times. The V call is TRBV3-1, the J call TRBJ2-7; no firm D call. Trimming pared 4 bases from V and 1 base from J, leaving 14 bases between. Germline V gene lookup returns CDR1 LGHDT and CDR2 YNNKEL (reference sequence). The CDR3 is made up of 15 amino acids. The CDR3: CASSLGPNLSYEQYF. The CDR3 DNA reads TGTGCCAGCAGCCTTGGGCCTAACCTTTCCTACGAGCAGTACTTC.

This clonotype occurred many times. V and J are TRBV7-3 and TRBJ2-3, with D unclear. CDR3 length: 14 residues. Trimming removed 2 bases at V and 5 bases at J, with 11 bases between. The germline CDR1 and CDR2 sequences are SGHTA and FQGTGA. The CDR3 sequence is CASSLLGNQDTQYF. The CDR3 DNA reads as TGTGCCAGCAGCTTACTTGGAAACCAAGATACGCAGTATTTT.

This clonotype showed up many times. V is TRBV7-2 and J is TRBJ2-3; TRBD2 might be the D (5 bases). This CDR3 has 18 amino acids. Germline CDR1 and CDR2: SGHTA and FQGNSA. Trimming removed 2 bases at V and 6 bases at J, with 24 bases between. This CDR3 reads CASSLRGAGTGLWDTQYF. Here the CDR3 DNA reads TGTGCCAGCAGCTTACGGGGTGCCGGAACGGGATTGTGGGATACGCAGTATTTT.

The rearrangement uses TRBV18 and TRBJ2-1; D unresolved. The CDR3 runs to 14 residues. The germline CDR1 and CDR2 sequences are KGHSH and LQKENI. V lost 2 bases to trimming and J lost 7 bases, with 12 bases between them. The CDR3: CASSPNSLLNEQFF. In DNA, the CDR3 is TGTGCCAGCTCACCAAACAGTCTCCTGAATGAGCAGTTCTTC.

This clonotype was observed many times. The rearrangement uses TRBV28 and TRBJ1-1, with 10 positions matching TRBD1. The CDR3 has 15 residues. The germline V gene has CDR1 MDHEN and CDR2 SYDVKM. The J segment lost 6 bases and the V segment lost 6 bases, leaving 10 bases of the junction unmatched. Here the CDR3 DNA reads TGTGCCAGCAGAAGAACCGGGACAGGGGCGTCTGAAGCTTTCTTT. Amino acid sequence: CASRRTGTGASEAFF. Complete variable domain (other parts from reference TRBV28 and TRBJ1-1): DVKVTQSSRYLVKRTGEKVFLECVQDMDHENMFWYRQDPGLGLRLIYFSYDVKMKEKGDIPEGYSVSREKKERFSLILESASTNQTSMYLCASRRTGTGASEAFFGQGTRLTVV.

For this clonotype: A much bigger clone sits one base away, suggesting this may be a read error. The chain uses TRBV7-3 and TRBJ2-2; unclear D gene. The CDR3 spans 15 residues. Looked up from germline, CDR1 is SGHTA and CDR2 is FQGTGA. The CDR3 sequence is CARSLTLPNTGELFF. CDR3 in DNA: TGTGCCCGCAGCTTAACATTACCTAACACCGGGGAGCTGTTTTTT.

This clonotype was counted ten times or more. The chain uses TRBV28 and TRBJ2-7; possibly TRBD1 or TRBD2 for D (5 bases each). Germline V gene lookup returns CDR1 MDHEN and CDR2 SYDVKM. Trimming pared 7 bases from V and 4 bases from J, leaving 17 bases between. CDR3 length: 14 residues. CDR3 in amino acids: CASTTLRGTYEQYF. CDR3 nucleotides: TGTGCCAGCACTACGCTCCGGGGCACATACGAGCAGTACTTC.

Of note for this clonotype: This clone may be a read error of a much larger clone one base away. The V call is TRBV7-2, the J call TRBJ1-6; D not certain. This CDR3 region has 16 residues. Germline V lookup: CDR1 SGHTA, CDR2 FQGNSA. The CDR3 DNA follows: TGTGCCATCAGCTTAGCGCCGAACTTGTCAAATTCACCCCTCCACTTT. Its translation is CAISLAPNLSNSPLHF.

The sample holds a few counts of this clonotype. The chain recombines TRBV12-3 or TRBV12-4 with TRBJ1-5; 7 nucleotides agree with TRBD1. Trimming took 2 bases from V and 0 from J; bases not matched to a gene: 4. The CDR3 sequence is 16 residues long. The CDR3 spells CASSLTGVYSNQPQHF. The CDR3 DNA follows: TGTGCCAGCAGTTTAACAGGGGTGTATAGCAATCAGCCCCAGCATTTT.

This clonotype came up many times. V and J are TRBV5-4 and TRBJ2-7; 7 nucleotides agree with TRBD1. Germline-derived CDR1 and CDR2 are SGHNT and YYREEE (reference sequence). Germline trimming cut 3 bases from V and 7 bases from J; bases unmatched to any gene: 4. The CDR3 is made up of 12 amino acids. CDR3: CASSYGTVEQYF. Here the CDR3 DNA reads TGTGCCAGCAGCTACGGGACAGTAGAGCAGTACTTC.

This clonotype occurred a few times. The genes are TRBV7-3 and TRBJ2-5; either TRBD1 or TRBD2 may fit D (5 bases each). Germline V lookup: CDR1 SGHTA, CDR2 FQGTGA. Trimming removed 5 bases at V and 5 bases at J, with 12 bases between. This CDR3 comprises 13 residues. CDR3 protein: CASSLQGRETQYF. DNA of the CDR3: TGTGCCAGCAGCCTCCAGGGACGGGAGACCCAGTACTTC.

A note on this clonotype: This CDR3 is missing its conserved last phenylalanine or tryptophan, likely due to a read error. This chain joins TRBV12-5 and TRBJ2-5; tentative D call: TRBD2 (5 bases). Trimming took 2 bases from V and 4 from J, leaving 5 bases between them. CDR3 length equals 12 residues. Germline V gene lookup returns CDR1 LGHNT and CDR2 FRNRAP. CDR3 protein: CASGLRGETQYL. CDR3 DNA: TGTGCTAGTGGTTTGCGGGGAGAGACCCAGTACTTG.

Comment on this clonotype: One base away lies a much larger clone, so this may be a sequencing read error. The chain has TRBV2 and TRBJ1-1; no reliable D call. CDR3 length: 13 residues. From germline, CDR1 is SNHLY and CDR2 FYNNEI. V was trimmed by 1 base and J by 5 bases, leaving 8 bases between them. The DNA of the CDR3 is TGTGCCAGCAGTGAAGAAACGAAAACTGAAGCTTTCTTT. Its protein product is CASSEETKTEAFF.

To note about this clonotype: The conserved phenylalanine or tryptophan normally closing the CDR3 is absent here, so this likely arose from a read error. The limits of the CDR3 on the DNA are not certain, so only TCRdb's listed CDR3 is given. The chain recombines TRBV6-5 with TRBJ1-1; TRBD1 is taken as the D call from the table, unchecked against the DNA. Germline CDR1 is MNHEY and CDR2 is SVGAGI. Inclusive of both ends, the CDR3 amounts to 13 amino acids. The CDR3 loop is CASSYRGLDEAFL.